The text below deals with one T cell receptor beta chain. The data stem from a study of blood T cell repertoires in COVID-19. Study background: The origin of the acute and convalescent COVID-19 samples was the United States, Italy and Spain. Sources were T cells, B-cell-depleted T cells, or PBMCs; the material itself was cDNA or gDNA.

Per the original methods: Reference gene primer amplification yielded estimated nucleated cell counts. Data came from immunoSEQ multiplex PCR; TCRdb stores just in-frame clones and leaves some out. That table furnishes V, J and clone size, whereas the DNA furnished D and trimming. Altogether 150,000 to 200,000 clones are present, approximately 90% being singletons, with the ten largest covering 6%. CDR1 is SGHRS and CDR2 is YFSETQ in the germline V gene. Trimming took 2 bases from V and 0 from J, leaving 6 bases between them. The CDR3 covers 14 residues. Material: peripheral blood. The chain has TRBV5-1 and TRBJ1-3, with D tentatively TRBD1 (5 bases). The receptor comes from a man aged 35-49 years with active or convalescent COVID-19. CDR3 in amino acids: CASSLGDSGNTIYF. In nucleotides, the CDR3 is TGCGCCAGCAGCTTAGGGGACTCTGGAAACACCATATATTTT.